These 13 T cell receptor beta chains came from one sample sequenced in a study of sequential checkpoint blockade in melanoma. Profiling relied on immunoSEQ multiplex PCR, and the TCRdb table lists in-frame clones only, not all of them. The repertoire holds hundreds of clones, with roughly 10% as singletons. Treatment denoted: randomized to nivolumab then ipilimumab (arm A) or the reverse (arm B). The sequencing used tumor tissue (inferred from file names), collected from a patient given nivolumab and ipilimumab in sequence. The receptors here all came from a human donor with melanoma.

This clone has only a few counts. The rearrangement uses TRBV6-8 and TRBJ1-2; 8 bases agree with TRBD1. In germline, CDR1 is MNHGY, CDR2 SAAAGT. J gave up 3 bases and V 6 bases, and 6 bases lay outside the gene matches. The CDR3 has 14 residues. The CDR3 loop reads CASSRDRRYYGYTF. CDR3 DNA: TGTGCCAGCAGCCGGGACAGGAGGTACTATGGCTACACCTTC.

V gene TRBV5-1 combines with J gene TRBJ1-1, with 7 bases aligning to TRBD1. V gave up 1 base and J gave up 2 bases; unmatched junction bases: 8. This CDR3 has 16 amino acids. Per germline, CDR1 SGHRS and CDR2 YFSETQ. CDR3 protein: CASSLRAGGYNTEAFF. DNA of the CDR3: TGCGCCAGCAGCTTGAGGGCAGGGGGATACAACACTGAAGCTTTCTTT.

Within the sample, this clone is large (0.1 to 1%). This sequence joins TRBV6-8 and TRBJ2-2; no clear D gene. The V end was cut by 5 bases, the J end by 6 bases, with 7 bases between. The CDR3 consists of 12 residues. Looked up from germline, CDR1 is MNHGY and CDR2 is SAAAGT. The chain's CDR3 is CASSANSGELFF. CDR3 coding DNA: TGTGCCAGCAGTGCCAATTCCGGGGAGCTGTTTTTT.

V and J are TRBV6-8 and TRBJ1-1; a possible D gene is TRBD1 (5 bases). This CDR3 has 13 amino acids. Trimming cost V 5 bases and J 1 base, with 8 bases left between them. Germline lookup yields CDR1 MNHGY and CDR2 SAAAGT. The DNA of the CDR3 is TGTGCCAGCAGTGACGGACAGAACACTGAAGCTTTCTTT. Its translation is CASSDGQNTEAFF.

This clone is labeled medium-sized (0.01 to 0.1%). CDR3 protein: CASSWDRGSSYEQYF. The CDR3 DNA sequence: TGTGCCAGCAGCTGGGACAGGGGATCAAGCTACGAGCAGTACTTC. The gene calls are TRBV11-3 and TRBJ2-7, with TRBD1 matching over 10 bases. V dropped 4 bases and J dropped 3; count of bases not matched to a gene: 6. Germline V gene data show CDR1 as SGHNT and CDR2 as YENEEA. The CDR3 is 15 amino acids.

The chain uses TRBV6-8 and TRBJ1-5, with D hard to call. The CDR3 has 12 amino acids. The germline V and J ends were trimmed by 5 bases and 1 base, with 3 bases remaining between them. CDR1 is MNHGY and CDR2 is SAAAGT in the germline V gene. CDR3 sequence: CASSGSNQPQHF. The CDR3, as DNA: TGTGCCAGCAGTGGGAGCAATCAGCCCCAGCATTTT.

This clone turned up a few times. The CDR3 region is CASSLAGTGAYGYTF. In DNA, the CDR3 is TGTGCCAGCAGCCTCGCCGGGACAGGGGCTTATGGCTACACCTTC. The V gene is TRBV28, the J gene TRBJ1-2; 10 positions match TRBD1. V shed 6 bases, J shed 5 bases, and the junction held 9 bases outside the gene matches. The CDR3 totals 15 residues. Looked up from germline, CDR1 is MDHEN and CDR2 is SYDVKM.

J is TRBJ2-5 and V is TRBV29-1; 9 nucleotides line up with TRBD1. V was clipped by 7 bases and J by 6 bases; unmatched bases: 9. This CDR3 comprises 13 residues. In germline, CDR1 is SQVTM, CDR2 ANQGSEA. CDR3 DNA sequence: TGCAGCGCTGCCAACAGGGGGCTGAAGACCCAGTACTTC. It is translated as CSAANRGLKTQYF.

V usage is TRBV6-8 and J usage is TRBJ1-1, with D possibly being TRBD1 (5 bases). V shed 5 bases and J shed 5 bases, with 18 bases lying between them. This CDR3 contains 15 residues. Germline V lookup: CDR1 MNHGY, CDR2 SAAAGT. The CDR3 region has the DNA TGTGCCAGCAGTGTGGTTCATGGGGGGGTGACTGAAGCTTTCTTT. Protein product: CASSVVHGGVTEAFF.

By frequency in the sample, this clone is medium-sized (0.01 to 0.1%). The chain links TRBV11-3 to TRBJ1-1; D ambiguous. Germline CDR1 reads SGHNT; CDR2 reads YENEEA. V shed 5 bases and J shed 1 base, with 14 bases lying between them. CDR3 length: 15 residues. The DNA of the CDR3 is TGTGCCAGCAGCGATTCTTGGTTTGGGAACACTGAAGCTTTCTTT. Translated: CASSDSWFGNTEAFF.

This chain uses TRBV19 with TRBJ1-1; D is undetermined. Germline CDR1 is LNHDA and CDR2 is SQIVND (reference sequence). The CDR3 sequence is 16 residues long. Trimming left V 11 bases short and J 0 bases short, with 22 bases between. CDR3 in DNA: TGTGCCGCCATGGTCACGGTGGGGAGGATGAACACTGAAGCTTTCTTT. Protein sequence: CAAMVTVGRMNTEAFF.

Within the sample, this clone is medium-sized. V gene TRBV11-3 combines with J gene TRBJ1-1, with TRBD1 identical over 10 bases. The CDR3 has 15 residues. The J segment lost 3 bases and the V segment lost 4 bases, leaving 5 bases of the junction unmatched. CDR1 and CDR2 (germline): SGHNT, YENEEA. DNA for the CDR3: TGTGCCAGCAGCTCCTCGACAGGGGGCTACACTGAAGCTTTCTTT. Translation gives CASSSSTGGYTEAFF. Full variable domain (outside the CDR3, taken from reference TRBV11-3 and TRBJ1-1): EAGVVQSPRYKIIEKKQPVAFWCNPISGHNTLYWYLQNLGQGPELLIRYENEEAVDDSQLPKDRFSAERLKGVDSTLKIQPAELGDSAVYLCASSSSTGGYTEAFFGQGTRLTVV.

This clone is medium-sized within its sample. The V gene is TRBV4-1, the J gene TRBJ2-7; D is perhaps TRBD2 (6 bases). CDR3 size: 13 residues. The V end was cut by 4 bases, the J end by 12 bases, with 19 bases between. The germline gives CDR1 MGHRA, CDR2 YSYEKL. Here the CDR3 DNA reads TGCGCCAGCAGCCTCGCCAACGGGGGTAGTCTGTACTTC. It encodes CASSLANGGSLYF.